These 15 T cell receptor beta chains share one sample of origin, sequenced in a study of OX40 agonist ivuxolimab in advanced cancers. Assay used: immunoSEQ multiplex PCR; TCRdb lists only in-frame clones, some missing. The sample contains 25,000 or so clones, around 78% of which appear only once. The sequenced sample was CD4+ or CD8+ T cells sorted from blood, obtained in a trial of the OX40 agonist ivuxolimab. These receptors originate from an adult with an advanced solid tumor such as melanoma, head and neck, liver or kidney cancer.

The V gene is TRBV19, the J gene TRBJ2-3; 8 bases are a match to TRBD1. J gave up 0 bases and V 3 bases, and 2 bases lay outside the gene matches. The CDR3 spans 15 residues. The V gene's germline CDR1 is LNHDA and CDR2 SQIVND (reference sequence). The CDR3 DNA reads TGTGCCAGTAGTATGTGGGACAGGAGCACAGATACGCAGTATTTT. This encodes CASSMWDRSTDTQYF.

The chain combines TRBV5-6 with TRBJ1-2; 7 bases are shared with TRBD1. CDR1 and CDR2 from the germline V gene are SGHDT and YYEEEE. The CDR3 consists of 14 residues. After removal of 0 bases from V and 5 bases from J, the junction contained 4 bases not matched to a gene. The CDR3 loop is CASSLEDRRYGYTF. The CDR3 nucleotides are TGTGCCAGCAGCTTGGAGGACAGGAGGTATGGCTACACCTTC.

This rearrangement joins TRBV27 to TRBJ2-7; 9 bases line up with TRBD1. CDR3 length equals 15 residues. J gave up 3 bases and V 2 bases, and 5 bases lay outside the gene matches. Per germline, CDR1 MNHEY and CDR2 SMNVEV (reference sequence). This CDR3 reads CASSLAPGQGYEQYF. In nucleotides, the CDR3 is TGTGCCAGCAGTTTAGCGCCGGGACAGGGCTACGAGCAGTACTTC.

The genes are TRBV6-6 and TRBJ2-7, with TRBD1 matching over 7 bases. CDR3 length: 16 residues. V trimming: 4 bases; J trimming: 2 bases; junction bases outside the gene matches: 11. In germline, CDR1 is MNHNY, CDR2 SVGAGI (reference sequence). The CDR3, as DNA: TGTGCCAGCAGTTTGGTCGAGACAGGGCCAACCTACGAGCAGTACTTC. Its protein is CASSLVETGPTYEQYF.

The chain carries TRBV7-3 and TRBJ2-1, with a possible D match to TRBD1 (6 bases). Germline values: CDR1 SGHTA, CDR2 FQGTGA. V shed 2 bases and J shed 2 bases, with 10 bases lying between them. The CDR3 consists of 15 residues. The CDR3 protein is CASSLEGVPYNEQFF. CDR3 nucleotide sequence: TGTGCCAGCAGCTTAGAGGGGGTCCCCTACAATGAGCAGTTCTTC.

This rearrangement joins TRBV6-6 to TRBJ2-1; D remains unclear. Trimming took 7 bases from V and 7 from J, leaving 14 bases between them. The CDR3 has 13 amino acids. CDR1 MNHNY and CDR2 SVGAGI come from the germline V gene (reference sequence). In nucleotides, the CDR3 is TGTGCCAGCATCCCAATTGGGGATAATGAGCAGTTCTTC. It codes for CASIPIGDNEQFF.

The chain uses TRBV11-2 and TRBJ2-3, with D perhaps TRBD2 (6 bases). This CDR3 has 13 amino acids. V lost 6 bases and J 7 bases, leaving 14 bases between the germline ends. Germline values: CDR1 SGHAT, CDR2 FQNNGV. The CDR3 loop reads CASRPRGGNTQYF. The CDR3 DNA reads TGTGCCAGCAGGCCGAGGGGAGGCAATACGCAGTATTTT.

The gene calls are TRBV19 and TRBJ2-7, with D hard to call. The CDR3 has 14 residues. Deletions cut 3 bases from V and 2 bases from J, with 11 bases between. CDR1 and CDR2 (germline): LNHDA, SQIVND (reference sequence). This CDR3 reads CASSIAASAYEQYF. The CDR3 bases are TGTGCCAGTAGTATCGCGGCATCAGCCTACGAGCAGTACTTC.

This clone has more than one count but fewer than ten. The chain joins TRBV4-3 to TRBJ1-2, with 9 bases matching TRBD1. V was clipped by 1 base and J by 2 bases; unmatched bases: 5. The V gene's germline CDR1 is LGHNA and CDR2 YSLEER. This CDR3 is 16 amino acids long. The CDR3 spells CASSQVSGQGNYGYTF. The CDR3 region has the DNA TGCGCCAGCAGCCAAGTCTCCGGACAGGGGAACTATGGCTACACCTTC.

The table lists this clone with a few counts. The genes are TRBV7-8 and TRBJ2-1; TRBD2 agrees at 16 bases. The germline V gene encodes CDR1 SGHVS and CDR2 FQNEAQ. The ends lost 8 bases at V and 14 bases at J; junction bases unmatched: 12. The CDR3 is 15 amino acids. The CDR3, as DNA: TGTGCCAGCCAGAATCCGGGACTAGCGGGGGGGCCGGAGTTCTTC. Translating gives CASQNPGLAGGPEFF.

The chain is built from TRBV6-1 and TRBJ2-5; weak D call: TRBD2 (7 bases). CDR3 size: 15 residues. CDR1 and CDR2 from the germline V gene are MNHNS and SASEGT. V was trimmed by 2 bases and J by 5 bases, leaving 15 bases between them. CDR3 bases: TGTGCCAGCAGTGAAATGTGGGGAGGGGGGGAGACCCAGTACTTC. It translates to CASSEMWGGGETQYF.

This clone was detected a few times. CDR3 sequence (DNA): TGTGCCAGCAGTCCCCCCGCCGGGACAGTCTACGAGCAGTACTTC. Protein sequence: CASSPPAGTVYEQYF. The V gene is TRBV27, the J gene TRBJ2-7; 7 nucleotides align to TRBD1. Germline assignment: CDR1 MNHEY and CDR2 SMNVEV (reference sequence). V trimming: 5 bases; J trimming: 3 bases; junction bases outside the gene matches: 10. The CDR3 consists of 15 residues.

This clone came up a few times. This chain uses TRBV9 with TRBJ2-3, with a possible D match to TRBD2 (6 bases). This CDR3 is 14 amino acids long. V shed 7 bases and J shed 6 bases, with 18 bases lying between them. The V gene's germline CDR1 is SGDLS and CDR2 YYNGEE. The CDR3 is CASSGRLDRDTQYF. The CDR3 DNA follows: TGTGCCAGCTCAGGGCGACTAGATCGGGATACGCAGTATTTT.

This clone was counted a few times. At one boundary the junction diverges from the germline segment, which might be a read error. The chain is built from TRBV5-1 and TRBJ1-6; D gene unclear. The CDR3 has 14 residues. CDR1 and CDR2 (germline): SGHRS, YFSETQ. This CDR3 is CASSLGVGVRPLHF. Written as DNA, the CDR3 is TGTGCCAGCAGCTTAGGAGTAGGCGTGCGACCCCTCCACTTT.

CDR3 bases: TGTGCCAGCAGTGACTCACAGGGCGGAGGGGATCAGCCCCAGCATTTT. It is translated as CASSDSQGGGDQPQHF. V usage is TRBV6-4 and J usage is TRBJ1-5; possibly TRBD1 for D (6 bases). The germline gives CDR1 MRHNA, CDR2 SNTAGT. CDR3 length: 16 residues. With 0 bases removed from V and 5 bases from J, the gap between germline ends came to 14 bases.